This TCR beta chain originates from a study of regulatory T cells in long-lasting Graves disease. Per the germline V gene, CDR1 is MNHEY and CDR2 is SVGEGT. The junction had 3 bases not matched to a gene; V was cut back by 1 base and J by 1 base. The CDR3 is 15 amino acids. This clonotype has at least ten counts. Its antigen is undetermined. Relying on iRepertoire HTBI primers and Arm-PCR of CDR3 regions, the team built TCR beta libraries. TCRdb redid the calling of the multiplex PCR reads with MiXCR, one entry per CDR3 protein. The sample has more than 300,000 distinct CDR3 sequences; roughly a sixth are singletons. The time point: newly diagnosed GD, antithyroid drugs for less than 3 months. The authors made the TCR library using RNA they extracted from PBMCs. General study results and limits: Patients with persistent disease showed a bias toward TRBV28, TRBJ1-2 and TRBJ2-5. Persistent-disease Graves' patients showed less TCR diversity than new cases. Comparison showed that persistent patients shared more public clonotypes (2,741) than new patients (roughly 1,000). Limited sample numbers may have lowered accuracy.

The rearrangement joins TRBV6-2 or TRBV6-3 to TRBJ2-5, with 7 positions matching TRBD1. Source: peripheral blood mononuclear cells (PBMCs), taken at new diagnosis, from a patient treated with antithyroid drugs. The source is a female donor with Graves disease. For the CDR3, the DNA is TGTGCCAGCAGTTACTTTGCAGGGGGCCAAGAGACCCAGTACTTC. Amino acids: CASSYFAGGQETQYF.